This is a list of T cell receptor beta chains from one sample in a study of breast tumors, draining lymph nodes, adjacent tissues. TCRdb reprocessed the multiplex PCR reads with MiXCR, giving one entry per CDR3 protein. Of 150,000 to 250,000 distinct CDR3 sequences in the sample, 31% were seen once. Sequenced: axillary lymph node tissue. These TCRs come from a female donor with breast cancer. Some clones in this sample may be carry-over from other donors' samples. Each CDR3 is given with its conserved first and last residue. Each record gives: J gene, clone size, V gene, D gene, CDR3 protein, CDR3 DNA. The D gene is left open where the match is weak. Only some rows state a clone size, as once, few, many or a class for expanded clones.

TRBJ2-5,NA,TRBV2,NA,CASSASSSGVSAQYF,TGTGCCAGCAGCGCCAGCAGCTCGGGGGTGTCGGCCCAGTACTTC
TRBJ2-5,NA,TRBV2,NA,CASSEADGRGAGETQYF,TGTGCCAGCAGTGAAGCAGACGGCAGGGGGGCGGGTGAGACCCAGTACTTC
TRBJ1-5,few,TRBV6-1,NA,CASSEADGGQPQHF,TGTGCCAGCAGTGAAGCTGATGGGGGTCAGCCCCAGCATTTT
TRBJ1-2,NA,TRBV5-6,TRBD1,CASSLVDREGYTF,TGTGCCAGCAGCTTGGTGGACAGGGAAGGCTACACCTTC
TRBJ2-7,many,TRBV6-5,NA,CASSYSKDRYEQYF,TGTGCCAGCAGTTACTCGAAGGACAGATACGAGCAGTACTTC
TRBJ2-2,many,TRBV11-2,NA,CASSQIQGFGELFF,TGTGCCAGCAGCCAAATACAGGGATTTGGGGAGCTGTTTTTT
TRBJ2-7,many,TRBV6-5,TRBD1,CASRLGRDRIYEQYF,TGTGCCAGCAGATTGGGCCGGGACAGGATCTACGAGCAGTACTTC
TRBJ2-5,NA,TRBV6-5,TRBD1,CASSHGDRGQTQYF,TGTGCCAGCAGTCACGGGGACAGGGGCCAGACCCAGTACTTC
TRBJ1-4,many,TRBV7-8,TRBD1,CASSLALQGGPSTNEKLFF,TGTGCCAGCAGCTTAGCTTTGCAGGGGGGCCCCTCAACTAATGAAAAACTGTTTTTT
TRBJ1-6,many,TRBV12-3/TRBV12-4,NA,CASRKGDRNNSPLHF,TGTGCCAGCAGAAAGGGTGACAGGAACAATTCACCCCTCCACTTT
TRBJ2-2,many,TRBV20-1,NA,CSANRGGSWTGELFF,TGCAGTGCTAACCGTGGAGGGAGTTGGACCGGGGAGCTGTTTTTT
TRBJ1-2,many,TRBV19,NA,CASKQGRVGYTF,TGTGCCAGTAAGCAGGGGCGCGTTGGCTACACCTTC
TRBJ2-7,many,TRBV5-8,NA,CASSLGSSFYEQYF,TGTGCCAGCAGCTTGGGTTCCAGCTTCTACGAGCAGTACTTC
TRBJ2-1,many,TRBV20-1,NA,CSAVRLGQEQFF,TGCAGTGCTGTTCGGCTGGGTCAGGAGCAGTTCTTC
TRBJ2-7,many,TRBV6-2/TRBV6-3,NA,CASIARGDSTYEQYF,TGTGCCAGCATCGCCCGCGGGGATTCGACTTACGAGCAGTACTTC
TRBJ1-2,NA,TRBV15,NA,CATSSAGGSAMRYGYTF,TGTGCCACCAGCAGTGCTGGGGGCTCCGCCATGCGGTATGGCTACACCTTC
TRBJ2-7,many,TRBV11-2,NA,CASSPPTGAGYEQYF,TGTGCCAGCAGCCCTCCGACCGGGGCAGGCTACGAGCAGTACTTC
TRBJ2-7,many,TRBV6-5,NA,CASSSRDTSGEQYF,TGTGCCAGCAGTAGCCGGGACACCTCGGGGGAGCAGTACTTC
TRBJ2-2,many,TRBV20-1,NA,CSAKRGNTGELFF,TGCAGTGCTAAACGGGGGAACACCGGGGAGCTGTTTTTT
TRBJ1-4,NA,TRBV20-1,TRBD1,CSARGSDRGREKLFF,TGCAGTGCTAGAGGCAGTGACAGGGGGCGTGAAAAACTGTTTTTT
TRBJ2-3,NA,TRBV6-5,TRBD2,CASTPRRGTSGPQADTQYF,TGTGCCAGCACCCCGAGGAGGGGGACTAGCGGGCCCCAGGCAGATACGCAGTATTTT
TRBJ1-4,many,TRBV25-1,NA,CASSADGKLFF,TGTGCCAGCAGTGCGGATGGAAAACTGTTTTTT
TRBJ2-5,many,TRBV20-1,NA,CSARDLETQYF,TGCAGTGCTAGAGATTTAGAGACCCAGTACTTC
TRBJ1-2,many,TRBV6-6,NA,CASSYYRNQGYTF,TGTGCCAGCAGTTACTATCGGAATCAGGGCTACACCTTC
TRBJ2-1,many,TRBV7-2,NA,CASSYLALKGDEQFF,TGTGCCAGCAGCTACCTAGCGCTTAAAGGCGATGAGCAGTTCTTC
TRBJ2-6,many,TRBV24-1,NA,CATSERGFGANVLTF,TGTGCCACCAGTGAGCGGGGCTTCGGGGCCAACGTCCTGACTTTC
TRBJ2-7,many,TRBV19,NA,CASSGGWDPPFYEQYF,TGTGCCAGTAGTGGGGGTTGGGACCCACCGTTCTACGAGCAGTACTTC
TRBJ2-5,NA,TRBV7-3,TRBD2,CASSLAGGPGHETQYF,TGTGCCAGCAGCTTAGCGGGGGGGCCGGGTCATGAGACCCAGTACTTC
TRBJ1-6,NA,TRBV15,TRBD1,CATSRDGTGAHNSPLHF,TGTGCCACCAGCAGAGATGGGACAGGGGCCCATAATTCACCCCTCCACTTT
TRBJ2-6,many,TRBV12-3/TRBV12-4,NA,CASSIRVAGANVLTF,TGTGCCAGCAGCATCAGGGTTGCAGGGGCCAACGTCCTGACTTTC
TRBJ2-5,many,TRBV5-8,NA,CASSSEREETQYF,TGTGCCAGCAGCTCGGAGAGGGAAGAGACCCAGTACTTC
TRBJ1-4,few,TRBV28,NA,CASSSVFELGNLSEKLFF,TGTGCCAGCAGTTCGGTCTTCGAATTGGGGAATCTTTCTGAAAAACTGTTTTTT
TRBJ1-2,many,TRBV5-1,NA,CASSPGSGDYGYTF,TGCGCCAGCAGCCCCGGGTCAGGGGATTATGGCTACACCTTC
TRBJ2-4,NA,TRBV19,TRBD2,CASSIYDSGGTKNIQSF,TGTGCCAGTAGTATTTATGATAGCGGGGGGACCAAAAACATTCAGTCCTTC
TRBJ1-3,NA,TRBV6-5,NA,CASSHDRGDGNTIYF,TGTGCCAGCAGTCACGATAGGGGGGATGGAAACACCATATATTTT
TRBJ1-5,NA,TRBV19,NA,CASCFQVRRDNQPQHF,TGTGCCAGTTGTTTTCAGGTCCGGAGAGACAATCAGCCCCAGCATTTT
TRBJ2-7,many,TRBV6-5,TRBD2,CASSSGLAGGQQYF,TGTGCCAGCAGTTCCGGACTAGCGGGAGGGCAGCAGTACTTC
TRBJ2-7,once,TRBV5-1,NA,CASLFLCQLDYEQYF,NA
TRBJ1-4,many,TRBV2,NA,CASSVSGSNEKLFF,TGTGCCAGCAGTGTCTCTGGGAGTAATGAAAAACTGTTTTTT
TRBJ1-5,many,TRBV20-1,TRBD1,CSAREGQGRNQPQHF,TGCAGTGCTAGAGAGGGACAGGGAAGGAATCAGCCCCAGCATTTT
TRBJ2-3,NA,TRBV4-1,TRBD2,CASSQSRALAGGRTDTQYF,TGTGCCAGCAGCCAATCCCGCGCCTTAGCGGGGGGGCGCACAGATACGCAGTATTTT
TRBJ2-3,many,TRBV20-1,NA,CSASRIRTDTQYF,TGCAGTGCTAGTAGGATCCGCACAGATACGCAGTATTTT
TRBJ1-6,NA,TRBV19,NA,CVSSTGRGPNSPLHF,TGTGTCAGTAGTACGGGGCGCGGCCCGAATTCACCCCTCCACTTT
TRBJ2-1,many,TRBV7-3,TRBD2,CASSLTPAAGVGYNEQFF,TGTGCCAGCAGCTTAACCCCCGCAGCGGGAGTTGGTTACAATGAGCAGTTCTTC
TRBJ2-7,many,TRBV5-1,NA,CASSLDRVTYEQYF,TGCGCCAGCAGCTTGGACAGGGTAACCTACGAGCAGTACTTC
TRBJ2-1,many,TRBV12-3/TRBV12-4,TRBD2,CASSFGLAGGGNEQFF,TGTGCCAGCAGTTTCGGTCTAGCGGGAGGAGGCAATGAGCAGTTCTTC
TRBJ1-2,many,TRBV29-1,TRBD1,CSCGTGVRGYTF,TGCAGCTGTGGGACAGGCGTGCGTGGCTACACCTTC
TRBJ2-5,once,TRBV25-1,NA,CASSGPSSNYGYQETQYF,TGTGCCAGCAGTGGGCCATCCTCTAACTATGGCTACCAAGAGACCCAGTACTTC
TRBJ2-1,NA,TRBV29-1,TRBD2,CSVDPGGGNEQFF,TGCAGCGTTGACCCGGGAGGCGGTAATGAGCAGTTCTTC
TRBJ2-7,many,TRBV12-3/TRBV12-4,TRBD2,CASSSSTTSSKQYF,TGTGCCAGCAGTTCCAGCACGACTAGCTCTAAGCAGTACTTC
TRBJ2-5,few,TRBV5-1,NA,CASSLGAGQEAQYF,TGCGCCAGCAGTCTCGGGGCAGGGCAAGAGGCCCAGTACTTC
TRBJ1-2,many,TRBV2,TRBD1,CASRTGVDGYTF,TGTGCCAGCAGGACAGGGGTCGATGGCTACACCTTC